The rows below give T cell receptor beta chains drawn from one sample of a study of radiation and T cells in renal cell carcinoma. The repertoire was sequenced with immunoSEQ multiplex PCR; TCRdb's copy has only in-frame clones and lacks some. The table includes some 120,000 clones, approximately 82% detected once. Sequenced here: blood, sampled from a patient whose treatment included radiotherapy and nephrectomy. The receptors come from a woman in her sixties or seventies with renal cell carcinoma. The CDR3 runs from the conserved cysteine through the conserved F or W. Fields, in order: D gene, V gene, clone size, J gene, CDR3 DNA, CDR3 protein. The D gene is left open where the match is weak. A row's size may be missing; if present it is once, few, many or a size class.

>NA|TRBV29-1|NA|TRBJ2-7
TGCAGCATCCCCGGCGTCTACGAGCAGTACTTC
CSIPGVYEQYF
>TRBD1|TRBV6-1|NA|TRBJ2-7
TGTGCCAGCAGTGAGGACAGGCCCTACGAGCAGTACTTC
CASSEDRPYEQYF
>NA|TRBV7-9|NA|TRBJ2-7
TGTGCCAGCCTACAGGTCCAACCCCCCGGCGAGCAGTACTTC
CASLQVQPPGEQYF
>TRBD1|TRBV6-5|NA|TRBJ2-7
TGTGCCAGCACAAGGGACAGGGAGGTGAGGGAGCAGTACTTC
CASTRDREVREQYF
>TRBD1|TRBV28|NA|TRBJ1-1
TGTGCCAGCAGCACCCTAGTGTTGAGGGACAGGGCGAAGGGTGAAGCTTTCTTT
CASSTLVLRDRAKGEAFF
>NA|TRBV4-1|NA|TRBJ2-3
TGCGCCAGCAGCCGAGTACTCGGGGGTGGGACAGATACGCAGTATTTT
CASSRVLGGGTDTQYF
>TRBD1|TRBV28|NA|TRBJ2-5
TGTGCCAGCAGCCCTCGACAGGGGGTGGAGACCCAGTACTTC
CASSPRQGVETQYF
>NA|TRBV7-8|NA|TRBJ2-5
TGTGCCAGCAGCCCTGAACAGAGCGGAGGGCCCCAGTACTTC
CASSPEQSGGPQYF
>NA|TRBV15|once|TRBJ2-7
TGTGCCACCAGCAGAGATACCTACGGGACCCCGCCTAGCGAGCAGTACTTC
CATSRDTYGTPPSEQYF
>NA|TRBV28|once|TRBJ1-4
TGTGCCAGCAGGCGGACAGTCCGGGGCGAAAAACTGTTTTTT
CASRRTVRGEKLFF
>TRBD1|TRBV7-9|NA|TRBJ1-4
TGTGCCAGCAGCTTAGCCGGACAGGGGAATGAAAAACTGTTTTTT
CASSLAGQGNEKLFF
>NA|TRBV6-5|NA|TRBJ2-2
TGTGCCAGCAGTTACGCAGGGTACGACACCGGGGAGCTGTTTTTT
CASSYAGYDTGELFF
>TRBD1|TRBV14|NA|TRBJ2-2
TGTGCCAGCAGCCAACCTCTATCTCGGACAGGGGGCTTTTCCACCGGGGAGCTGTTTTTT
CASSQPLSRTGGFSTGELFF
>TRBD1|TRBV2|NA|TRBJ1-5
TGTGCCAGCAGTGCCGGGACAGTGGGGAATCAGCCCCAGCATTTT
CASSAGTVGNQPQHF
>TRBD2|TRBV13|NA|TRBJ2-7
TGTGCCAGCAGCTTAAGGACTAGCGCCTCCTACGAGCAGTACTTC
CASSLRTSASYEQYF
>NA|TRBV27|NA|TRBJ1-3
TGTGCCAGCAGTTTAGTGGGGGGGGCACCCTCTGGAAACACCATATATTTT
CASSLVGGAPSGNTIYF
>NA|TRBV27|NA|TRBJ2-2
TGTGCCAGCTCTCACGGCAGGAACACCGGGGAGCTGTTTTTT
CASSHGRNTGELFF
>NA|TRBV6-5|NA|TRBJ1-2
TGTGCCAGCAGTTACTCCGCAGGGGTAAACTATGGCTACACCTTC
CASSYSAGVNYGYTF
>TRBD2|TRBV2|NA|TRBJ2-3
TGTGCCAGCAGGACCGGGACTAGCGGGGGACAAGATACGCAGTATTTT
CASRTGTSGGQDTQYF
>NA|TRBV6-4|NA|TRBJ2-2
TGTGCCAGCAGTGAGGGGGGAGGACCAACCGGGGAGCTGTTTTTT
CASSEGGGPTGELFF
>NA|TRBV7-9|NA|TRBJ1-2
TGTGCCAGCAGTCCGGATCTAAACTACTATGGCTACACCTTC
CASSPDLNYYGYTF
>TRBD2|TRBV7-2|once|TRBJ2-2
TGTGCCAGCAGCCCCCGACTAGCGGGAGGAGCGAACACCGGGGAGCTGTTTTTT
CASSPRLAGGANTGELFF